Below, 25 T cell receptor beta chains from the same sample are listed, as sequenced in a study of CD8 T cells in ankylosing spondylitis (dated by TCRdb to about 2017). The library came from 5' RACE. TCRdb names Illumina HiSeq 2500 as the instrument used. Using fastp trimming at Q25 and MiXCR clonotype assembly, TCRdb reanalyzed the public sequencing data and kept in-frame beta chains. When rows share a CDR3 protein, they turn into one entry using the most common DNA and genes. The sample table lists roughly 180,000 distinct CDR3 sequences, 9.8% of them with a count of one. Of the sample, approximately 15% is held by the ten largest clones. The sample consisted of blood, either unsorted or a sorted T cell fraction (not recorded which). The receptors derive from a female donor with ankylosing spondylitis or in good health (not recorded which).

This clonotype was detected ten times or more. The gene calls are TRBV9 and TRBJ2-2, with 8 bases aligning to TRBD1. With 10 bases clipped from V and 5 bases from J, the junction kept 10 bases outside the gene matches. Germline V lookup: CDR1 SGDLS, CDR2 YYNGEE. This CDR3 comprises 14 residues. As DNA, the CDR3 is TGTGCCTCTCGGACAGGGTTTGGGACCGGGGAGCTGTTTTTT. It encodes CASRTGFGTGELFF.

In this sample, this clonotype turned up many times. This sequence joins TRBV15 and TRBJ2-7; 7 positions match TRBD2. The CDR3 is 12 amino acids. CDR1 is LNHNV and CDR2 is YYDKDF in the germline V gene (reference sequence). V shed 9 bases, J shed 0 bases, and the junction held 2 bases outside the gene matches. CDR3 DNA: TGTGCCACTCGGGACTACTCCTACGAGCAGTACTTC. Translating it yields CATRDYSYEQYF.

The sample holds a few counts of this clonotype. The chain combines TRBV12-3 or TRBV12-4 with TRBJ2-7; the D gene is possibly TRBD2 (5 bases). The CDR3 sequence is 14 residues long. The V end was cut by 7 bases, the J end by 2 bases, with 15 bases between. The chain's CDR3 is CASTVAGRTYEQYF. The CDR3 coding sequence is TGTGCCAGCACCGTCGCGGGTCGCACCTACGAGCAGTACTTC.

This sequence joins TRBV20-1 and TRBJ2-3; a weak D match, TRBD2 (5 bases). Germline CDR1 DFQATT, CDR2 SNEGSKA (reference sequence). V was pared by 8 bases and J by 4 bases, with 16 bases between. This CDR3 region has 13 residues. Here the CDR3 reads CSTRGPAADTQYF. The CDR3 nucleotides are TGCAGTACTCGGGGTCCGGCGGCAGATACGCAGTATTTT.

This chain links TRBV6-5 with TRBJ2-1; 11 bases align to TRBD2. CDR1 is MNHEY and CDR2 is SVGAGI in the germline V gene. CDR3 length: 15 residues. Losses at the gene ends were 4 bases for V and 7 bases for J; bases not matched to a gene: 6. Here the CDR3 reads CASSSRTSGLNEQFF. The CDR3 DNA reads as TGTGCCAGCAGTTCCCGGACTAGCGGGTTGAATGAGCAGTTCTTC.

Ten or more counts support this clonotype. The V gene is TRBV7-6, the J gene TRBJ2-5; D is undetermined. V gave up 8 bases and J gave up 0 bases, with 10 bases separating them. CDR3 length: 13 amino acids. From germline, CDR1 is SGHVS and CDR2 FNYEAQ. CDR3: CASAGPNQETQYF. In nucleotides, the CDR3 is TGTGCCAGCGCAGGACCGAACCAAGAGACCCAGTACTTC.

The sample holds a few counts of this clonotype. The J gene is TRBJ2-5, the V gene TRBV5-5; D perhaps matches TRBD1 (5 bases). Looked up from germline, CDR1 is SGHKS and CDR2 is YYEKEE (reference sequence). With 4 bases removed from V and 5 bases from J, the gap between germline ends came to 15 bases. This CDR3 is 14 amino acids long. CDR3 loop: CASSVEARVETQYF. DNA for the CDR3: TGTGCCAGCAGCGTTGAGGCCAGGGTCGAGACCCAGTACTTC.

This clonotype was seen more than once but under ten times. The chain couples TRBV12-3 or TRBV12-4 to TRBJ2-2; a possible D gene is TRBD2 (6 bases). This CDR3 has 14 amino acids. Trimming shortened V by 3 bases and J by 6 bases, and 11 bases separated the two germline ends. The CDR3 spells CASSFSGTSGELFF. DNA of the CDR3: TGTGCCAGCAGTTTTTCCGGGACTTCCGGGGAGCTGTTTTTT.

This clonotype was detected only a few times. The CDR3 here is CASIRVPGYEQYF. The CDR3, as DNA: TGTGCCAGCATACGGGTCCCCGGCTACGAGCAGTACTTC. V and J are TRBV6-6 and TRBJ2-7; D gene uncertain. From germline, CDR1 is MNHNY and CDR2 SVGAGI (reference sequence). The CDR3 runs 13 residues. V lost 7 bases to trimming and J lost 3 bases, with 13 bases between them.

The J gene is TRBJ2-5, the V gene TRBV5-1, with a possible D match to TRBD1 (5 bases). In germline, CDR1 is SGHRS, CDR2 YFSETQ. Between the trimmed V and J ends, which lost 2 bases and 1 base, there was a span of 6 bases. The CDR3 length is 13 residues. The DNA of the CDR3 is TGCGCCAGCAGCTTAGGGGCCCAAGAGACCCAGTACTTC. This translates into CASSLGAQETQYF.

CDR3 region: CASTSGGQETQYF. The CDR3 nucleotides are TGTGCCAGCACCTCAGGGGGCCAAGAGACCCAGTACTTC. V gene TRBV5-8 combines with J gene TRBJ2-5, with TRBD1 identical over 7 bases. This CDR3 contains 13 residues. Germline-derived CDR1 and CDR2 are SGHTS and YDEGEE. V dropped 6 bases and J dropped 1; count of bases not matched to a gene: 3.

This clonotype was found a few times. The CDR3 nucleotides read TGTGCCAGCAGCGTAGAGCAGGGCCCCACAGATACGCAGTATTTT. Amino acids: CASSVEQGPTDTQYF. J is TRBJ2-3 and V is TRBV9, with a weak D call TRBD1 (5 bases). The V gene's germline CDR1 is SGDLS and CDR2 YYNGEE. The CDR3 extends over 15 amino acids. V shed 0 bases and J shed 2 bases, with 10 bases lying between them.

The chain has TRBV7-2 and TRBJ2-1; maybe TRBD2 (6 bases). This CDR3 has 14 amino acids. Germline V gene sequence: CDR1 SGHTA, CDR2 FQGNSA. Trimming removed 5 bases from V and 7 bases from J, with 15 bases in between. DNA of the CDR3: TGTGCCAGCAGCCGACGTGGGGCGGGGAATGAGCAGTTCTTC. Translation: CASSRRGAGNEQFF.

This clonotype was detected ten times or more. This chain links TRBV6-5 with TRBJ2-1, with D uncertain. The CDR3 is 11 amino acids. CDR1 and CDR2 (germline): MNHEY, SVGAGI. V was clipped by 5 bases and J by 7 bases, with 6 bases between them. CDR3 sequence: CASSNSNEQFF. The CDR3, as DNA: TGTGCCAGCAGTAATTCTAATGAGCAGTTCTTC.

The chain is built from TRBV4-1 and TRBJ2-7; TRBD1 matches at 9 bases. CDR1 and CDR2 (germline): MGHRA, YSYEKL. Trimming at V came to 0 bases and at J to 3 bases, leaving 3 bases not matched to a gene. This CDR3 is 15 amino acids long. The CDR3 region is CASSQDRGQGYEQYF. In nucleotides, the CDR3 is TGCGCCAGCAGCCAAGATAGGGGACAGGGCTACGAGCAGTACTTC.

This clonotype was picked up many times. The chain recombines TRBV29-1 with TRBJ1-1, with unresolved D. V was trimmed by 4 bases and J by 7 bases, leaving 10 bases between them. In germline, CDR1 is SQVTM, CDR2 ANQGSEA. The CDR3 loop spans 11 amino acids. The CDR3 coding sequence is TGCAGCGTTGTGAACGCTTATGAAGCTTTCTTT. Protein: CSVVNAYEAFF.

In its sample, this clonotype was seen a few times. The chain combines TRBV11-1 with TRBJ2-7, with 7 bases fitting TRBD2. This CDR3 has 13 residues. Per germline, CDR1 SGHAT and CDR2 FQDESV (reference sequence). With V trimmed by 5 bases and J by 3 bases, 4 bases remained unmatched. The CDR3 nucleotides read TGTGCCAGCAGCGCCCCGGGAGGCTACGAGCAGTACTTC. Translated, it gives CASSAPGGYEQYF.

The sample holds many counts of this clonotype. The chain carries TRBV6-2 or TRBV6-3 and TRBJ2-7, with 12 bases lining up with TRBD2. Germline loops: CDR1 MNHEY, CDR2 SVGEGT. This CDR3 region has 17 residues. The V gene end was trimmed by 1 base and the J gene end by 5 bases; junction bases not matched to a gene: 9. The CDR3 DNA sequence: TGTGCCAGCAGTTACTTTCAACTAGCGGGAGGAGTAAACGAGCAGTACTTC. It codes for CASSYFQLAGGVNEQYF.

This clonotype was found many times. The chain is built from TRBV5-1 and TRBJ1-1; D gene ambiguous. The germline gives CDR1 SGHRS, CDR2 YFSETQ. CDR3 length: 14 amino acids. The ends were cut back, 1 base at V and 3 bases at J, with 10 bases in the middle. Here the CDR3 reads CASSLSDGDTEAFF. CDR3 DNA sequence: TGCGCCAGCAGCTTGTCCGACGGAGACACTGAAGCTTTCTTT. Full variable domain (rest looked up from reference TRBV5-1 and TRBJ1-1): KAGVTQTPRYLIKTRGQQVTLSCSPISGHRSVSWYQQTPGQGLQFLFEYFSETQRNKGNFPGRFSGRQFSNSRSEMNVSTLELGDSALYLCASSLSDGDTEAFFGQGTRLTVV.

This clonotype occurred many times. The chain couples TRBV4-3 to TRBJ1-2; D remains unclear. Germline V lookup: CDR1 LGHNA, CDR2 YSLEER. V gave up 3 bases and J gave up 5 bases, with 16 bases separating them. The length of the CDR3 is 15 residues. Written as DNA, the CDR3 is TGCGCCAGCAGCCATGCTCCCGGGTCACCTTATGGCTACACCTTC. Translating gives CASSHAPGSPYGYTF.

There are a few counts of this clonotype. The rearrangement links TRBV27 to TRBJ2-3; D unclear. V gave up 7 bases and J gave up 6 bases, with 20 bases separating them. Germline V CDR1 and CDR2: MNHEY, SMNVEV (reference sequence). The CDR3 spans 15 residues. DNA for the CDR3: TGTGCCAGCACCCATAACGCTGATTTGGTGGATACGCAGTATTTT. It translates to CASTHNADLVDTQYF.

V usage is TRBV19 and J usage is TRBJ2-1, with 8 positions matching TRBD1. Germline V gene lookup returns CDR1 LNHDA and CDR2 SQIVND (reference sequence). Trimming cost V 0 bases and J 9 bases; bases outside gene matches: 10. CDR3 length equals 16 residues. CDR3 amino acids: CASSIDGQGAVSEQFF. CDR3 DNA sequence: TGTGCCAGTAGTATAGATGGCCAGGGGGCGGTTAGTGAGCAGTTCTTC.

The chain links TRBV27 to TRBJ2-1; D possibly corresponds to TRBD2 (6 bases). The CDR3 runs to 16 residues. V gave up 2 bases and J gave up 6 bases, with 17 bases separating them. Germline-derived CDR1 and CDR2 are MNHEY and SMNVEV (reference sequence). This CDR3 is CASSLAMGGPFNEQFF. The DNA for the CDR3 is TGTGCCAGCAGTTTAGCAATGGGGGGACCTTTCAATGAGCAGTTCTTC.

This clonotype has at least ten counts. The chain recombines TRBV4-3 with TRBJ2-7; 7 bases are a match to TRBD2. CDR1 and CDR2 from the germline V gene are LGHNA and YSLEER. J was trimmed by 4 bases and V by 1 base; bases with no gene match: 10. The CDR3 covers 16 residues. CDR3 nucleotides: TGCGCCAGCAGCCAAGTTGGGGACCGCGGGAGATACGAGCAGTACTTC. It is translated as CASSQVGDRGRYEQYF.

This clonotype was counted only a few times. The chain has TRBV12-5 and TRBJ1-2; D unresolved. Germline values: CDR1 LGHNT, CDR2 FRNRAP. The V and J ends lost 3 bases and 1 base respectively, with 6 bases between them. CDR3 length: 13 amino acids. CDR3 bases: TGTGCTAGTGGTTTTGGCTATAACTATGGCTACACCTTC. Amino acids: CASGFGYNYGYTF. Drawing the rest from reference TRBV12-5 and TRBJ1-2, the complete variable domain is DARVTQTPRHKVTEMGQEVTMRCQPILGHNTVFWYRQTMMQGLELLAYFRNRAPLDDSGMPKDRFSAEMPDATLATLKIQPSEPRDSAVYFCASGFGYNYGYTFGSGTRLTVV.